Given below is one TCR beta chain in context. Its antigen is not identified. Generated by immunoSEQ multiplex PCR, the TCRdb table keeps only in-frame clones and is missing some. The table records a few million clones, more than 80% of them present only once. This record comes from a study of shared clonotypes between healthy human individuals. Study observations and caveats: Relative to their counterparts shared across all four donors, non-shared clonotypes exhibited diminished generation probabilities. There were few donors, and this limited the genetic and exposure-history diversity represented.

Material for sequencing was naive CD4+ T cells from PBMCs. The subset denotes: CD45RA+ positively selected. The source is a man aged 18 to 29 in good health. Some clones in this sample may be carry-over from other donors' samples.

The CDR3 protein is CASSLAAGASGSRTRRNEQFF. The CDR3 coding sequence is TGTGCCAGCAGCTTAGCCGCCGGGGCTAGCGGGAGTCGGACCCGCCGCAATGAGCAGTTCTTC. This chain uses TRBV7-8 with TRBJ2-1; 10 nucleotides line up with TRBD2. J was trimmed by 6 bases and V by 0 bases; bases with no gene match: 20. The CDR3 loop spans 21 amino acids. Per germline, CDR1 SGHVS and CDR2 FQNEAQ.